Each of the 3 T cell receptor beta chains below was sequenced from the same sample in a study of blood T cell repertoires in COVID-19 (dated by TCRdb to the early 2020s). The method was the immunoSEQ multiplex PCR assay. The table was pulled from immuneACCESS by TCRdb, which kept in-frame rearrangements only. Such tables lose some clones; where checked, under half of the loss comes from unresolved V genes, and the rest has no known cause. The sample table lists about 350,000 clones, almost 90% of them with a count of one. The ten largest clones represent 1% of the sample. The sequencing input was PBMCs or T cells enriched from blood (not recorded which). The receptors shown here come from a woman in her twenties or thirties who had been exposed to COVID-19.

In its sample, this clone was seen a few times. This chain connects TRBV21-1 to TRBJ2-7; no DNA check was done on the table's D call, TRBD1. TRBV21-1 is given as a pseudogene. The CDR3 sequence is 10 residues long. The CDR3 region is CAIPIQGGIF. CDR3 DNA sequence: TGTGCCATCCCCATACAGGGGGGTATCTTC.

The V call is TRBV19, the J call TRBJ2-5; 10 nucleotides agree with TRBD2. V dropped 4 bases and J dropped 1; count of bases not matched to a gene: 0. Germline assignment: CDR1 LNHDA and CDR2 SQIVND (reference sequence). This CDR3 is 14 amino acids long. The CDR3, as DNA: TGTGCCAGTAGTAAGCGGGAGGGCCAAGAGACCCAGTACTTC. This sequence encodes CASSKREGQETQYF. Drawing the rest from reference TRBV19 and TRBJ2-5, the complete variable domain is DGGITQSPKYLFRKEGQNVTLSCEQNLNHDAMYWYRQDPGQGLRLIYYSQIVNDFQKGDIAEGYSVSREKKESFPLTVTSAQKNPTAFYLCASSKREGQETQYFGPGTRLLVL.

The chain has TRBV28 and TRBJ1-5; possibly TRBD1 for D (6 bases). The germline CDR1 and CDR2 sequences are MDHEN and SYDVKM. The CDR3 is 14 residues long. The V end was cut by 11 bases, the J end by 1 base, with 15 bases between. The CDR3 is CAGWTVGSNQPQHF. In DNA form, the CDR3 reads TGTGCCGGATGGACAGTTGGAAGCAATCAGCCCCAGCATTTT.